The next 16 T cell receptor beta chains were all read from a single sample in a study of T cell responses to AZD1222 COVID-19 vaccine. Libraries were prepared by immunoSEQ multiplex PCR; TCRdb keeps only in-frame clonotypes and omits some of them. The sample consists of 200,000 or so clones, over 80% of them appearing once. The sequencing here drew on peripheral blood, taken on day 0 of MenACWY control vaccination. The receptors stem from an adult in good health.

The J gene is TRBJ2-2, the V gene TRBV29-1, with 8 bases lining up with TRBD1. The V and J ends lost 7 bases and 1 base, in that order; junction bases with no gene match: 2. The CDR3 has 13 amino acids. Germline CDR1 reads SQVTM; CDR2 reads ANQGSEA. CDR3 sequence reads: CSGGTGNTGELFF. The CDR3 DNA follows: TGCAGCGGGGGGACAGGGAACACCGGGGAGCTGTTTTTT.

The chain has TRBV19 and TRBJ2-2; 11 bases align to TRBD1. Looked up from germline, CDR1 is LNHDA and CDR2 is SQIVND (reference sequence). V lost 6 bases and J lost 4; bases outside the gene matches: 16. The CDR3 length is 19 residues. In DNA form, the CDR3 reads TGTGCCAGTAGCCTGCCCCAAAGGACAGGGGGCCTGGGCACCGGGGAGCTGTTTTTT. This gives the protein CASSLPQRTGGLGTGELFF.

V and J are TRBV7-2 and TRBJ1-2; a weak D match, TRBD1 (6 bases). V was pared by 1 base and J by 1 base, with 7 bases between. CDR3 length equals 14 residues. Per germline, CDR1 SGHTA and CDR2 FQGNSA. The CDR3 loop is CASSLDRVNYGYTF. CDR3 nucleotides: TGTGCCAGCAGCTTAGACAGGGTTAACTATGGCTACACCTTC.

V usage is TRBV19 and J usage is TRBJ1-5, with a tentative D call TRBD1 (6 bases). The CDR3 has 15 residues. Deletions cut 4 bases from V and 8 bases from J, with 18 bases between. CDR1 is LNHDA and CDR2 is SQIVND in the germline V gene (reference sequence). The CDR3 region is CASSTGQILGEPQHF. The CDR3 bases are TGTGCCAGTAGTACAGGACAGATCCTAGGGGAGCCCCAGCATTTT. Full variable domain (rest looked up from reference TRBV19 and TRBJ1-5): DGGITQSPKYLFRKEGQNVTLSCEQNLNHDAMYWYRQDPGQGLRLIYYSQIVNDFQKGDIAEGYSVSREKKESFPLTVTSAQKNPTAFYLCASSTGQILGEPQHFGDGTRLSIL.

The chain couples TRBV11-2 to TRBJ1-1, with D maybe TRBD1 (6 bases). Trimming left V 1 base short and J 1 base short, with 16 bases between. The germline gives CDR1 SGHAT, CDR2 FQNNGV. The CDR3 is 17 residues long. In nucleotides, the CDR3 is TGTGCCAGCAGCTTAGTTCGGGAACAGGGCCCGAACACTGAAGCTTTCTTT. It translates to CASSLVREQGPNTEAFF.

The V call is TRBV27, the J call TRBJ1-5; a weak D match, TRBD1 (5 bases). The CDR3 loop spans 14 amino acids. Trimming removed 2 bases at V and 5 bases at J, with 10 bases between. Germline V gene data show CDR1 as MNHEY and CDR2 as SMNVEV (reference sequence). In DNA form, the CDR3 reads TGTGCCAGCAGTTTACGGGGCAGGGATCAGCCCCAGCATTTT. Protein: CASSLRGRDQPQHF.

The V gene is TRBV6-5, the J gene TRBJ2-5; 13 nucleotides align to TRBD2. The CDR3 spans 14 residues. The germline gives CDR1 MNHEY, CDR2 SVGAGI. J gave up 4 bases and V 6 bases, and 2 bases lay outside the gene matches. CDR3 loop: CASSGLAGVETQYF. CDR3 sequence (DNA): TGTGCCAGCAGCGGACTAGCGGGAGTAGAGACCCAGTACTTC.

The rearrangement uses TRBV24-1 and TRBJ2-3; D gene unclear. The V gene's germline CDR1 is KGHDR and CDR2 SFDVKD. The CDR3 length is 16 residues. Between the trimmed V and J ends, which lost 2 bases and 0 bases, there was a span of 11 bases. CDR3 in DNA: TGTGCCACCAGTGATTCGTACAGCTCTAGCACAGATACGCAGTATTTT. It is translated as CATSDSYSSSTDTQYF.

This chain connects TRBV3-1 (or the pseudogene TRBV3-2) to TRBJ2-7; D possibly corresponds to TRBD2 (6 bases). Trimming took 4 bases from V and 7 from J, leaving 17 bases between them. CDR3 length: 14 residues. Germline V gene sequence: CDR1 LGHDT, CDR2 YNNKEL (reference sequence). CDR3 loop: CASSPGELREEQYF. The CDR3 nucleotides read TGTGCCAGCAGCCCCGGGGAGCTCCGGGAGGAGCAGTACTTC.

The chain carries TRBV4-3 and TRBJ2-3, with TRBD2 matching 9 bases. Unmatched junction bases numbered 6, after V lost 6 bases and J lost 2 bases. CDR3 length: 15 residues. Germline loops: CDR1 LGHNA, CDR2 YSLEER. The CDR3 DNA is TGCGCCAGCAGGCCCGCGGGGGGGCCCACAGATACGCAGTATTTT. Protein product: CASRPAGGPTDTQYF.

This sequence joins TRBV5-5 and TRBJ1-1; D call uncertain. The ends were cut back, 0 bases at V and 1 base at J, with 4 bases in the middle. The CDR3 is 13 residues long. Germline lookup yields CDR1 SGHKS and CDR2 YYEKEE (reference sequence). For the CDR3, the DNA is TGTGCCAGCAGCTTGGTATGGAACACTGAAGCTTTCTTT. Translating it yields CASSLVWNTEAFF.

The V and J genes are TRBV5-1 and TRBJ2-2; maybe TRBD2 (6 bases). From germline, CDR1 is SGHRS and CDR2 YFSETQ. This CDR3 region has 16 residues. The V end lost 6 bases, the J end lost 1 base, and 16 bases lay between the germline ends. CDR3 region: CASTGTAGRNTGELFF. The DNA for the CDR3 is TGCGCCAGCACTGGGACCGCGGGGCGGAACACCGGGGAGCTGTTTTTT.

This sequence joins TRBV7-8 and TRBJ1-6; TRBD1 might be the D (6 bases). Trimming pared 0 bases from V and 4 bases from J, leaving 7 bases between. CDR3 size: 15 residues. The germline CDR1 and CDR2 sequences are SGHVS and FQNEAQ. CDR3 sequence reads: CASSLAGTYNSPLHF. CDR3 nucleotide sequence: TGTGCCAGCAGCTTAGCAGGGACATATAATTCACCCCTCCACTTT.

This chain links TRBV12-3 or TRBV12-4 with TRBJ1-4; no firm D call. The CDR3 has 13 amino acids. Trimming took 4 bases from V and 8 from J, leaving 11 bases between them. For the CDR3, the DNA is TGTGCCAGCAGTTCCTTTCTTAGCGAAAAACTGTTTTTT. This encodes CASSSFLSEKLFF.

This CDR3 reads CASSQVGGQNSPLHF. The CDR3, as DNA: TGCGCCAGCAGCCAAGTAGGGGGACAAAATTCACCCCTCCACTTT. This sequence joins TRBV4-3 and TRBJ1-6, with a tentative D call TRBD1 (6 bases). V was shortened by 1 base and J by 7 bases, with 11 bases between the two germline ends. From germline, CDR1 is LGHNA and CDR2 YSLEER. This CDR3 spans 15 amino acids.

J is TRBJ1-5 and V is TRBV6-5, with D uncertain. V dropped 11 bases and J dropped 0 bases, with 11 bases sitting between them. The CDR3 contains 13 residues. The germline CDR1 and CDR2 sequences are MNHEY and SVGAGI. This CDR3 is CAAHWDSNQPQHF. CDR3 DNA sequence: TGTGCCGCCCACTGGGATAGCAATCAGCCCCAGCATTTT.